This TCR beta chain came from a study of CD8+CD57+ T cells in acquired aplastic anemia. As concerns this clonotype: The missing conserved phenylalanine or tryptophan at the end of this CDR3 makes a read error likely. The DNA is left out, because the CDR3 cannot be placed on it with certainty; the CDR3 is given as TCRdb lists it.

TCR beta VDJ and CDR3 were profiled, and genomic DNA was the template. TCRdb re-analysed the reads in MiXCR, keeping a single row per CDR3 protein. Of 400,000 to 500,000 distinct CDR3 sequences listed, 65% to 80% are singletons. The CDR3 totals 13 residues, both ends included. CDR1 and CDR2 (germline): SGHTA, FQGNSA. V usage is TRBV7-2 and J usage is TRBJ1-6. The sequenced sample consisted of sorted CD4+, CD8+, or CD8+CD57+ T cells (not recorded which) from PBMCs. The TCR sequence derives from a human donor in good health, serving as a control. CDR3 region: CASSLGPDSPLPI.